A single sample is the source of the 8 T cell receptor beta chains below, sequenced in a study of identifying expanded T cells in peripheral blood. Repertoires were generated with immunoSEQ multiplex PCR, while TCRdb's copy carries only in-frame clones and drops some. The sample lists under 150,000 clones; roughly 84% were seen once. Specimen: blood. Receptors originate from a person aged 18-70 years in good health.

In its sample, this clone was seen once. This chain links TRBV7-9 with TRBJ2-1; a possible D gene is TRBD1 (6 bases). Trimming shortened V by 5 bases and J by 5 bases, and 16 bases separated the two germline ends. This CDR3 is 15 amino acids long. Germline CDR1 reads SEHNR; CDR2 reads FQNEAQ (reference sequence). DNA for the CDR3: TGTGCCAGCAGCCTCCTCCCGGGACAAGACAATGAGCAGTTCTTC. Its translation is CASSLLPGQDNEQFF.

V is TRBV7-9 and J is TRBJ1-6; D unclear. This CDR3 has 11 amino acids. Germline CDR1 and CDR2: SEHNR and FQNEAQ (reference sequence). V shed 3 bases and J shed 10 bases, with 4 bases lying between them. The CDR3 sequence: CASSLGSPLHF. Here the CDR3 DNA reads TGTGCCAGCAGCTTGGGCTCACCCCTCCACTTT.

This chain connects TRBV18 to TRBJ2-6; D is unclear. The germline V and J ends were trimmed by 1 base and 0 bases, with 10 bases remaining between them. This CDR3 region has 17 residues. Per the germline V gene, CDR1 is KGHSH and CDR2 is LQKENI. The CDR3 region is CASSPQEPLSGANVLTF. CDR3 sequence (DNA): TGTGCCAGCTCACCACAGGAACCGCTCTCTGGGGCCAACGTCCTGACTTTC.

The chain joins TRBV7-2 to TRBJ1-6; TRBD1 matches at 8 bases. Germline CDR1 is SGHTA and CDR2 is FQGNSA. Trimming cost V 5 bases and J 7 bases; bases outside gene matches: 7. There are 15 residues in the CDR3. The CDR3 sequence is CASSQFRDRNSPLHF. CDR3 sequence (DNA): TGTGCCAGCAGCCAATTCCGGGACAGGAATTCACCCCTCCACTTT.

The rearrangement joins TRBV6-5 to TRBJ1-2, with 11 bases lining up with TRBD1. Germline V gene data show CDR1 as MNHEY and CDR2 as SVGAGI. The ends lost 6 bases at V and 7 bases at J; junction bases unmatched: 7. CDR3 length: 14 amino acids. The CDR3 region is CASRWTGGGGGYTF. CDR3 in DNA: TGTGCCAGCAGATGGACAGGGGGCGGGGGTGGCTACACCTTC.

This clone was seen a handful of times. J is TRBJ2-1 and V is TRBV7-9; 11 nucleotides line up with TRBD2. The CDR3 extends over 16 amino acids. Germline trimming cut 5 bases from V and 6 bases from J; bases unmatched to any gene: 9. Germline V gene data show CDR1 as SEHNR and CDR2 as FQNEAQ (reference sequence). CDR3 coding DNA: TGTGCCAGCAGCCCCTTAGCGGGGGGGTATCTCAATGAGCAGTTCTTC. Amino acids: CASSPLAGGYLNEQFF.

The V gene is TRBV11-2, the J gene TRBJ2-7, with a weak D call TRBD1 (5 bases). Per germline, CDR1 SGHAT and CDR2 FQNNGV. V gave up 5 bases and J gave up 0 bases, with 17 bases separating them. The CDR3 is 16 amino acids. The CDR3 sequence is CASSPIDSQISYEQYF. The CDR3 nucleotides read TGTGCCAGCAGCCCGATCGACAGTCAAATCTCCTACGAGCAGTACTTC. Variable domain in full (rest from reference TRBV11-2 and TRBJ2-7): EAGVAQSPRYKIIEKRQSVAFWCNPISGHATLYWYQQILGQGPKLLIQFQNNGVVDDSQLPKDRFSAERLKGVDSTLKIQPAKLEDSAVYLCASSPIDSQISYEQYFGPGTRLTVT.

J is TRBJ2-7 and V is TRBV7-9; tentative D call: TRBD2 (5 bases). The CDR3 covers 14 residues. Germline values: CDR1 SEHNR, CDR2 FQNEAQ (reference sequence). With 3 bases removed from V and 1 base from J, the gap between germline ends came to 10 bases. The CDR3 nucleotides read TGTGCCAGCAGCTTTTCGTCGGGATCCTACGAGCAGTACTTC. Translated, it gives CASSFSSGSYEQYF. The entire variable domain, with the rest obtained from reference TRBV7-9 and TRBJ2-7, is as follows: DTGVSQNPRHKITKRGQNVTFRCDPISEHNRLYWYRQTLGQGPEFLTYFQNEAQLEKSRLLSDRFSAERPKGSFSTLEIQRTEQGDSAMYLCASSFSSGSYEQYFGPGTRLTVT.